The TCR beta chain under discussion was sequenced for a study of T cell responses to AZD1222 COVID-19 vaccine. For the study at large: Doses given second, at about 4 or about 12 weeks, were pooled. Study-wide points: Nearly half of spike-specific TCRs reportedly target unmutated variant regions.

This CDR3 is built from 16 residues. The germline gives CDR1 LNHDA, CDR2 SQIVND (reference sequence). Trimming shortened V by 6 bases and J by 1 base, and 16 bases separated the two germline ends. Note on this clone: Its antigen is unknown.

Profiled with immunoSEQ multiplex PCR; TCRdb holds only in-frame clones, not every one. The profile shows roughly 130,000 clones, 86% of them singletons. J is TRBJ1-3 and V is TRBV19, with D uncertain. Here the sequenced sample was peripheral blood, taken on day 0 of AZD1222 vaccination. This clonotype originated in an adult in good health. CDR3 bases: TGTGCCAGTAGCCGGCGCGGGCTACCTTCTGGAAACACCATATATTTT. It encodes CASSRRGLPSGNTIYF.